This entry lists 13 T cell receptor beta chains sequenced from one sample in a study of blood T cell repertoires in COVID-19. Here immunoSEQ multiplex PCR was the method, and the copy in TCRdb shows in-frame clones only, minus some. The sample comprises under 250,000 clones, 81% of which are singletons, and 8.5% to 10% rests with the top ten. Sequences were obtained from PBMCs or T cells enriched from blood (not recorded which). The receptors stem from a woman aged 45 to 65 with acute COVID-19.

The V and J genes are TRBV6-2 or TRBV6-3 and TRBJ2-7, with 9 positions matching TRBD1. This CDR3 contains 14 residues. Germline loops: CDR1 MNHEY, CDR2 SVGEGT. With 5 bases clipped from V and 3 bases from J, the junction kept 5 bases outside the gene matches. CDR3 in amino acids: CASSRQGEFYEQYF. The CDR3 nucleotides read TGTGCCAGCAGTAGACAGGGGGAGTTCTACGAGCAGTACTTC.

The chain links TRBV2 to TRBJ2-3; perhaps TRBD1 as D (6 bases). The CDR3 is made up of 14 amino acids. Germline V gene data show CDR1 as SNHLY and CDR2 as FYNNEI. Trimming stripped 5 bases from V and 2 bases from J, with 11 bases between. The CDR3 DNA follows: TGTGCCAGCAGTTATACAGGGCCCACAGATACGCAGTATTTT. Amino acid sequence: CASSYTGPTDTQYF.

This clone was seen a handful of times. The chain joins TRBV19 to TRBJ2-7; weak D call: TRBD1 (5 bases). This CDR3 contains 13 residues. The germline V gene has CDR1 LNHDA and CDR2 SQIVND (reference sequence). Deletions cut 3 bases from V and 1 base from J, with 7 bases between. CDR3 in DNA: TGTGCCAGTAGTATGACAGAATCCTACGAGCAGTACTTC. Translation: CASSMTESYEQYF. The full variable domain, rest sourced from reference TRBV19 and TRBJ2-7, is DGGITQSPKYLFRKEGQNVTLSCEQNLNHDAMYWYRQDPGQGLRLIYYSQIVNDFQKGDIAEGYSVSREKKESFPLTVTSAQKNPTAFYLCASSMTESYEQYFGPGTRLTVT.

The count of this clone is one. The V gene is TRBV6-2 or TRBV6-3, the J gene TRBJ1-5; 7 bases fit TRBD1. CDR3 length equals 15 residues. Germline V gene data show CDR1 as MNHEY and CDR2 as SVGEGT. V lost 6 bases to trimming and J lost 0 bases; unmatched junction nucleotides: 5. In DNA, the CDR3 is TGTGCCAGCAGCCCGGACAGGCTTAGCAATCAGCCCCAGCATTTT. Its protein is CASSPDRLSNQPQHF.

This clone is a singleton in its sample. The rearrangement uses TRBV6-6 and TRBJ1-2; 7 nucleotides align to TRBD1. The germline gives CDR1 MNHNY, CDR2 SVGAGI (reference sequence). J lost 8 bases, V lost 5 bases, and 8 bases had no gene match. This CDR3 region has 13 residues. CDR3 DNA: TGTGCCAGCAGTACGAATACAGGGGTAGGCTACACCTTC. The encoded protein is CASSTNTGVGYTF.

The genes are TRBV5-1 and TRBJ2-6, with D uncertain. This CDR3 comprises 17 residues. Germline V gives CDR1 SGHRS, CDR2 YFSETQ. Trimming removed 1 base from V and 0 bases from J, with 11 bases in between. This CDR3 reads CASSLLTGSSGANVLTF. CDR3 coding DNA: TGCGCCAGCAGCTTGTTAACCGGTAGCTCTGGGGCCAACGTCCTGACTTTC.

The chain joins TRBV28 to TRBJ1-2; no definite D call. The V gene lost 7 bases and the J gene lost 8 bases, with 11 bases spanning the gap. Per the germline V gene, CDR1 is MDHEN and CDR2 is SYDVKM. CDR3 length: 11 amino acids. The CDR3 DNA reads TGTGCCAGCATGAAGGTCGGGGGCTACACCTTC. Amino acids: CASMKVGGYTF.

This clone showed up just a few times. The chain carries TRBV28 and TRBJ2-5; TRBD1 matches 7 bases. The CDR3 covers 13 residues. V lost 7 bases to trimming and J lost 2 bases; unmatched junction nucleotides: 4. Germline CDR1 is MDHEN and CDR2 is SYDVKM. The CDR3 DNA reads TGTGCCAGCAAAAGGGGACAGCAAGAGACCCAGTACTTC. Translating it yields CASKRGQQETQYF.

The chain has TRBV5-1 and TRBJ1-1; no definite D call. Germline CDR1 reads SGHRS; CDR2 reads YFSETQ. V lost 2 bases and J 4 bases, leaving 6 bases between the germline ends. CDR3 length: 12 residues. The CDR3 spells CASSFGGTEAFF. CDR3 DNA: TGCGCCAGCAGCTTCGGTGGCACTGAAGCTTTCTTT. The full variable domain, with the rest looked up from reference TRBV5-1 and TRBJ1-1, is KAGVTQTPRYLIKTRGQQVTLSCSPISGHRSVSWYQQTPGQGLQFLFEYFSETQRNKGNFPGRFSGRQFSNSRSEMNVSTLELGDSALYLCASSFGGTEAFFGQGTRLTVV.

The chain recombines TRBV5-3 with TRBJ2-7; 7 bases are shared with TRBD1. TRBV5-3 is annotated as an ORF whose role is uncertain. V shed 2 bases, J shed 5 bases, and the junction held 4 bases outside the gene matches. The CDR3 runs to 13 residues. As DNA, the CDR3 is TGTGCCAGAAGCTTCCACAGGGGTCACGAGCAGTACTTC. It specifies CARSFHRGHEQYF.

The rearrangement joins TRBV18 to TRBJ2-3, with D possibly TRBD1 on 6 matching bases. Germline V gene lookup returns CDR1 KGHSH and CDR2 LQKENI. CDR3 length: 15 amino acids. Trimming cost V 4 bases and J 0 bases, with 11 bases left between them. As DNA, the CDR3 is TGTGCCAGCTCACTACAGGGCTTTAGCACAGATACGCAGTATTTT. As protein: CASSLQGFSTDTQYF.

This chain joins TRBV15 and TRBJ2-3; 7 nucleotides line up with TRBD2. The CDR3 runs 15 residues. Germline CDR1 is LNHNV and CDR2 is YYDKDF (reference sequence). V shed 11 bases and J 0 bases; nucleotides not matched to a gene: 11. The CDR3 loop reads CAVRLREQSTDTQYF. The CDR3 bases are TGTGCCGTGAGGTTGCGGGAGCAGAGCACAGATACGCAGTATTTT.

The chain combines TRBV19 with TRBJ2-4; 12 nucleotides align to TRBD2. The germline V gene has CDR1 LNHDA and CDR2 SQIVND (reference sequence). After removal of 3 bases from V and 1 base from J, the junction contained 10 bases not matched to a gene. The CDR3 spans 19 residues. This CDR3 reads CASSMSASGRAWAKNIQYF. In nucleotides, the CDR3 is TGTGCCAGTAGTATGAGCGCTAGCGGGAGGGCCTGGGCCAAAAACATTCAGTACTTC.